This TCR beta chain came from a study of a mutant IDH1 vaccine in newly diagnosed glioma (dated by TCRdb to about 2021). For the wider study: Vaccination started 4-6 weeks after radiotherapy alone, or was given together with temozolomide cycles in the groups whose treatment included chemotherapy. For exploratory analyses, 25 to 30 treated patients had longitudinal TCRB deep sequencing done wherever samples were available. Visit V12 was the week-35 safety follow-up and visit V13 was the week-47 end of study. Six visits were used for peripheral blood collection: V03 (baseline), V05, V07, V10, V12 and V13. Of the 32 patients who were treated, about 60% were male and 37.5% were female, and the mean age was about 40 years. Prior to enrollment, standard therapy consisting of radiotherapy alone, temozolomide alone, or radiochemotherapy with temozolomide had been administered to patients, with the combination being received by most patients. General findings and caveats noted by the study authors: Immune responses induced by the vaccine were seen in approximately 92% of patients across multiple MHC alleles. No apparent relationship was observed between pseudoprogression and alterations in the top peripheral T cell clonotypes detected by TCRB sequencing. Selection of PBMC samples for TCRB deep sequencing was based on availability. It was noted by the authors that analyses of patient blood samples could not be reproduced owing to sample limitations.

The sample's time point label, in plain terms: week 47, end of study. Every vaccine dose consisted of 300 ug of a 20-mer mutant IDH1 peptide in Montanide, administered subcutaneously together with topical imiquimod. Eight vaccinations were administered to patients in weeks 1, 3, 5, 7, 11, 15, 19 and 23, corresponding to visits V03 through V10. Newly diagnosed WHO grade 3 or 4 IDH1-mutant astrocytomas showing loss of nuclear ATRX were present in the donors. The samples were drawn from NOA16, a multicentre, single-arm, open-label phase I trial in Germany that tested a mutant IDH1 peptide vaccine in humans for the first time. Genomic DNA for TCRB sequencing was isolated from EDTA blood with the DNeasy Blood and Tissue Kit. V and J lose 5 bases and 1 base, and a span of 15 bases separates them. Taken from cysteine to phenylalanine, the CDR3 has 16 residues. Only the CDR3 DNA is retained, 48 bases long and in frame from the first base. Via the germline V gene, CDR1 is MDHEN and CDR2 SYDVKM.

This clone was picked up a small number of times. What antigen it recognizes has not been identified. Nothing much larger sits one base from this clone, and base qualities are not available. Library creation used the immunoSEQ multiplex PCR assay. Rearranged TCR beta chain sequences were amplified using the hsTCRB Kit according to the manufacturer's protocol. Sequencing of TCRB libraries was carried out on an Illumina MiSeq. In the source study's methods: The proprietary platform of the kit vendor was used for demultiplexing, trimming and gene mapping. TCRdb took this table from immuneACCESS and kept in-frame rearrangements with V and J called. Such tables lack part of the clones; where checked against another copy, unresolved V genes explain under half of the gap, and the rest is unexplained. The DNA gave D and trimming, while V, J and clone size come from that table. For this sample there are about 94,000 clones; over 85% appear just once. 0.7% to 0.95% of the sample is taken by the ten largest.

The sequencing used PBMCs, collected from a glioma patient whose treatment included an IDH1 peptide vaccine. Recombination linked TRBV28 to TRBJ1-5, with no confident D gene call. The TCR sequence derives from a woman between 50 and 59 years old with glioma. This receptor carries the CDR3 CASSPWTGLSNQPQHF. The DNA reads as follows: TGTGCCAGCAGTCCCTGGACCGGACTGAGCAATCAGCCCCAGCATTTT. The full variable domain, with segments outside the CDR3 supplied by the reference TRBV28 and TRBJ1-5 proteins, appears as DVKVTQSSRYLVKRTGEKVFLECVQDMDHENMFWYRQDPGLGLRLIYFSYDVKMKEKGDIPEGYSVSREKKERFSLILESASTNQTSMYLCASSPWTGLSNQPQHFGDGTRLSIL.